The T cell receptor (beta chain) under discussion was sequenced for a study of PD-1 blockade in mismatch repair-deficient tumors. The CDR3 covers 15 residues. Germline lookup yields CDR1 MNHEY and CDR2 SMNVEV (reference sequence). The ends lost 2 bases at V and 5 bases at J; junction bases unmatched: 2. Clones were sequenced by immunoSEQ multiplex PCR, and TCRdb holds only the in-frame ones, with some missing. The sample records roughly 120,000 clones, approximately 80% being singletons. The sequencing here drew on peripheral blood, taken roughly 13 months after starting pembrolizumab. This receptor was identified in an adult with mismatch repair-deficient cancer. This chain uses TRBV27 with TRBJ2-2, with 10 bases identical to TRBD1. This CDR3 reads CASSLRTGGTGELFF. CDR3 bases: TGTGCCAGCAGTTTAAGGACAGGGGGAACCGGGGAGCTGTTTTTT.